Following are 4 T cell receptor beta chains from one sample sequenced in a study of Ad26.COV2.S vaccination and SARS-CoV-2 variants. The protocol was immunoSEQ multiplex PCR, while the TCRdb copy is restricted to in-frame clones and leaves out a portion. Of 300,000 to 400,000 clones in the sample, 88% were seen once. Sample treatment: around 19 received Ad26.COV2.S at low or high dose, single or two shots; about 5 received placebo; per-sample allocation not given. Vaccine and placebo recipients were sampled on day 63 after the first injection. The input for sequencing was peripheral blood, taken in a trial of Ad26.COV2.S vaccine versus placebo. The origin of the receptors is a person between 18 and 65 years old who received the Ad26.COV2.S COVID-19 vaccine or a placebo.

The rearrangement links TRBV12-3 or TRBV12-4 to TRBJ1-2; D ambiguous. The CDR3 is made up of 13 amino acids. V lost 6 bases to trimming and J lost 5 bases, with 13 bases between them. This chain's CDR3 is CASSTPGAYGYTF. The CDR3 nucleotides read TGTGCCAGCAGCACACCTGGTGCTTATGGCTACACCTTC.

The chain carries TRBV27 and TRBJ1-5, with D possibly TRBD1 on 6 matching bases. Germline V gives CDR1 MNHEY, CDR2 SMNVEV (reference sequence). Trimming pared 2 bases from V and 2 bases from J, leaving 13 bases between. CDR3 size: 16 residues. CDR3 residues: CASSLVGGSGNQPQHF. CDR3 DNA sequence: TGTGCCAGCAGTTTAGTTGGGGGCTCGGGCAATCAGCCCCAGCATTTT.

The V call is TRBV11-3, the J call TRBJ2-3, with D unclear. Deletions cut 0 bases from V and 4 bases from J, with 8 bases between. Germline lookup yields CDR1 SGHNT and CDR2 YENEEA. The CDR3 contains 14 residues. The CDR3 region has the DNA TGTGCCAGCAGCTTAGATCCAAGCTCAGATACGCAGTATTTT. This sequence encodes CASSLDPSSDTQYF.

The V and J genes are TRBV21-1 and TRBJ1-4. TRBV21-1 is tagged as a pseudogene. CDR3 length equals 15 residues. CDR3 nucleotides: TGTGCCAGCAGCAAAGCCTCGGCGGATTATGAAAAACTGTTTTTT. Protein: CASSKASADYEKLFF.